This entry features one T cell receptor (beta chain) sequence. These data originate in a study of blood T cell repertoires in COVID-19. Study details: Sources were T cells, B-cell-depleted T cells, or PBMCs; the material itself was cDNA or gDNA.

This CDR3 region has 13 residues. CDR1 and CDR2 from the germline V gene are MNHEY and SVGAGI. Trimming removed 2 bases at V and 5 bases at J, with 10 bases between. Assay: immunoSEQ multiplex PCR; the TCRdb copy retains only in-frame clones and omits some. The sample contains tens of thousands of clones, approximately 89% of which appear only once. Material for sequencing was peripheral blood. The chain recombines TRBV6-5 with TRBJ2-7; possibly TRBD2 for D (6 bases). This TCR derives from a human donor with active COVID-19. The donor label of this sample is uncertain. Here the CDR3 DNA reads TGTGCCAGCAGTTACCGCGGGACCCACGAGCAGTACTTC. This encodes CASSYRGTHEQYF.